One sample yielded the 17 T cell receptor beta chains listed below, sequenced in a study of regulatory T cells in long-lasting Graves disease. The time point is: newly diagnosed GD, antithyroid drugs for less than 3 months. RNA from PBMCs was the source of the TCR library. Through Arm-PCR of CDR3 regions and iRepertoire HTBI primers, TCR beta libraries were built. TCRdb ran MiXCR on the multiplex PCR reads and lists one entry per CDR3 protein. The sample includes 420,000 or so distinct CDR3 sequences, about 16% of them seen just once. These records were also assigned to another study, of T cells in Graves' hyperthyroidism and ophthalmopathy.

The material was peripheral blood mononuclear cells (PBMCs), obtained at new diagnosis, from a patient treated with antithyroid drugs. The receptors were gathered from a woman aged 18-29 years with Graves disease.

This clonotype was seen many times. The chain carries TRBV2 and TRBJ2-1; 8 nucleotides match TRBD2. The germline V gene has CDR1 SNHLY and CDR2 FYNNEI. V lost 3 bases and J lost 6; bases outside the gene matches: 7. The CDR3 is made up of 15 amino acids. CDR3 sequence (DNA): TGTGCCAGCAGTGATCCCGGACTAGCCGTCAATGAGCAGTTCTTC. Protein product: CASSDPGLAVNEQFF.

The gene calls are TRBV20-1 and TRBJ2-7, with D perhaps assigned TRBD1 or TRBD2 (7 bases each). Germline assignment: CDR1 DFQATT and CDR2 SNEGSKA (reference sequence). This CDR3 has 13 amino acids. Trimming removed 5 bases at V and 7 bases at J, with 18 bases between. CDR3 nucleotide sequence: TGCAGTGCTGACAAGGACAGGCGGGGGGAGCAGTACTTC. This translates into CSADKDRRGEQYF.

The chain couples TRBV10-2 to TRBJ1-4; D might be TRBD1 (5 bases). The CDR3 loop spans 16 amino acids. Trimming took off 5 bases at V and 8 bases at J, with 21 bases between the two ends. Germline lookup yields CDR1 WSHSY and CDR2 SAAADI. This CDR3 reads CASSMASGTFLEKLFF. CDR3 in DNA: TGCGCCAGCAGTATGGCCTCCGGGACGTTCTTGGAAAAACTGTTTTTT.

This clonotype was seen many times. The chain recombines TRBV28 with TRBJ2-5; 10 bases fit TRBD2. CDR3 length: 12 residues. Germline V gene lookup returns CDR1 MDHEN and CDR2 SYDVKM. The junction had 3 bases not matched to a gene; V was cut back by 7 bases and J by 7 bases. The CDR3 DNA reads TGTGCCAGCACTAGCGGGAGAGGGACCCAGTACTTC. It codes for CASTSGRGTQYF.

There are many counts of this clonotype. The rearrangement joins TRBV12-3 or TRBV12-4 to TRBJ1-5, with 10 bases matching TRBD1. J gave up 4 bases and V 7 bases, and 7 bases lay outside the gene matches. This CDR3 has 15 amino acids. CDR3 protein: CASTPRDRGNQPQHF. In nucleotides, the CDR3 is TGTGCCAGCACCCCCCGGGACAGGGGTAATCAGCCCCAGCATTTT.

Remarks on this clonotype: Only one base separates this from a far larger clonotype, so it likely reflects a read error. The chain combines TRBV7-1 with TRBJ2-1, with D possibly being TRBD1 (6 bases). TRBV7-1 qualifies as an ORF whose function is uncertain. The CDR3 has 14 residues. The CDR3 DNA reads as TGTGCCAGCAGCTTAGGACAGTCCTACAATGAGCGGTTCTTC. It yields the protein CASSLGQSYNERFF.

At least ten counts were recorded for this clonotype. V usage is TRBV6-5 and J usage is TRBJ1-5, with a weak D call TRBD1 (5 bases). This CDR3 region has 16 residues. Germline values: CDR1 MNHEY, CDR2 SVGAGI. Between the trimmed V and J ends, which lost 2 bases and 2 bases, there was a span of 13 bases. The CDR3 sequence is CASSYNKGIGNQPQHF. The CDR3, as DNA: TGTGCCAGCAGTTACAATAAGGGGATCGGCAATCAGCCCCAGCATTTT.

This clonotype appeared a few times. The chain has TRBV3-1 and TRBJ2-7, with TRBD1 as a possible D gene (5 bases). The germline V gene encodes CDR1 LGHDT and CDR2 YNNKEL (reference sequence). V was shortened by 4 bases and J by 0 bases, with 10 bases between the two germline ends. The CDR3 is made up of 14 amino acids. The CDR3 loop is CASSPAGISYEQYF. CDR3 in DNA: TGTGCCAGCAGCCCGGCAGGGATCTCCTACGAGCAGTACTTC.

Of note for this clonotype: This likely reflects a read error, since a far larger clone is one base away. J is TRBJ2-7 and V is TRBV28; 14 bases line up with TRBD2. The length of the CDR3 is 14 residues. Looked up from germline, CDR1 is MDHEN and CDR2 is SYDVKM. With V trimmed by 6 bases and J by 7 bases, 5 bases remained unmatched. As DNA, the CDR3 is TGTGCCAGCAGAGGGACTAGCGGGAGCCATGAGCAGTACTTC. Translating gives CASRGTSGSHEQYF.

V usage is TRBV5-1 and J usage is TRBJ2-1; weak D call: TRBD2 (5 bases). Germline CDR1 reads SGHRS; CDR2 reads YFSETQ. The V end lost 7 bases, the J end lost 2 bases, and 10 bases lay between the germline ends. CDR3 length: 13 amino acids. The CDR3 nucleotides read TGCGCCAGCGCACTAGAGACCTACAATGAGCAGTTCTTC. It translates to CASALETYNEQFF.

Only a few counts were recorded for this clonotype. The chain has TRBV3-1 and TRBJ2-2, with D possibly being TRBD1 (7 bases). CDR3 length equals 15 residues. Germline CDR1 reads LGHDT; CDR2 reads YNNKEL (reference sequence). V lost 4 bases, J lost 1 base, and 10 bases lay in between. The CDR3 here is CASSRRGRNTGELFF. The CDR3 coding sequence is TGTGCCAGCAGCCGGAGGGGGCGGAACACCGGGGAGCTGTTTTTT.

This clonotype was recorded many times. The chain employs TRBV7-2 and TRBJ2-5, with 7 bases aligning to TRBD1. Unmatched junction bases numbered 8, after V lost 5 bases and J lost 2 bases. CDR1 is SGHTA and CDR2 is FQGNSA in the germline V gene. CDR3 size: 15 residues. Written as DNA, the CDR3 is TGTGCCAGCAGCCTTGTGACAGGGCAACAAGAGACCCAGTACTTC. Translated: CASSLVTGQQETQYF.

There are many counts of this clonotype. The V call is TRBV7-2, the J call TRBJ2-7, with 12 bases identical to TRBD2. CDR3 length: 16 amino acids. The V gene end was trimmed by 0 bases and the J gene end by 3 bases; junction bases not matched to a gene: 3. Looked up from germline, CDR1 is SGHTA and CDR2 is FQGNSA. CDR3 in DNA: TGTGCCAGCAGCTTAGCGCTAGCGGGAGGGGTCTACGAGCAGTACTTC. This gives the protein CASSLALAGGVYEQYF.

V gene TRBV7-9 combines with J gene TRBJ2-7, with a possible D match to TRBD2 (6 bases). With 0 bases removed from V and 4 bases from J, the gap between germline ends came to 10 bases. The germline gives CDR1 SEHNR, CDR2 FQNEAQ (reference sequence). This CDR3 spans 14 amino acids. The CDR3 region is CASSLAGLGYEQYF. In DNA, the CDR3 is TGTGCCAGCAGCTTAGCGGGACTGGGTTACGAGCAGTACTTC.

As regards this clonotype: One base away lies a much larger clone, so this may be a sequencing read error. The chain is built from TRBV3-1 and TRBJ1-1, with 9 bases fitting TRBD1. The CDR3 sequence is 15 residues long. J gave up 7 bases and V 7 bases, and 13 bases lay outside the gene matches. Looked up from germline, CDR1 is LGHDT and CDR2 is YNNKEL (reference sequence). The CDR3 sequence: CASTKGGQGIHEAFF. The CDR3 nucleotides read TGTGCCAGCACCAAGGGGGGACAGGGAATTCATGAAGCTTTCTTT. Full variable domain (remainder filled in from reference TRBV3-1 and TRBJ1-1): DTAVSQTPKYLVTQMGNDKSIKCEQNLGHDTMYWYKQDSKKFLKIMFSYNNKELIINETVPNRFSPKSPDKAHLNLHINSLELGDSAVYFCASTKGGQGIHEAFFGQGTRLTVV.

The table lists this clonotype with many counts. V usage is TRBV7-2 and J usage is TRBJ1-3; D is perhaps TRBD1 (6 bases). V lost 0 bases, J lost 7 bases, and 13 bases lay in between. The germline gives CDR1 SGHTA, CDR2 FQGNSA. The CDR3 loop spans 15 amino acids. The DNA for the CDR3 is TGTGCCAGCAGCTTAGCGCCGGGGGCAGAGAACACCATATATTTT. Translated, it gives CASSLAPGAENTIYF. Supplemented by reference TRBV7-2 and TRBJ1-3, the full variable domain reads GAGVSQSPSNKVTEKGKDVELRCDPISGHTALYWYRQSLGQGLEFLIYFQGNSAPDKSGLPSDRFSAERTGGSVSTLTIQRTQQEDSAVYLCASSLAPGAENTIYFGEGSWLTVV.

This clonotype was recorded at least ten times. J is TRBJ1-2 and V is TRBV12-3 or TRBV12-4; no reliable D call. V lost 10 bases, J lost 8 bases, and 17 bases lay in between. The CDR3 totals 12 residues. The CDR3 sequence is CATSSPPWGYTF. CDR3 DNA: TGTGCCACCAGCTCGCCCCCCTGGGGCTACACCTTC.